This paragraph covers one T cell receptor beta chain sequence. Its antigen is unidentified. This sample is drawn from a study of cytomegalovirus exposure and HLA in healthy donors. PCR was performed using 60 Vbeta and 13 Jbeta primers. Clones were sequenced by immunoSEQ multiplex PCR, and TCRdb holds only the in-frame ones, with some missing. The sample shows about 150,000 clones, approximately 84% of them seen only once. Overall study results and limits: In a later analysis, several top co-occurrence clusters appeared linked to parvovirus B19, influenza, CMV and Epstein-Barr virus. The authors judged a highly shared variant cluster likely a sequencing artifact. Later work found most CMV-associated TCR beta chains apparently HLA-restricted. V- and J-gene trimming of TCR beta was linked (in a later analysis) to a missense DCLRE1C variant.

V gave up 1 base and J gave up 4 bases, with 10 bases separating them. The CDR3 loop spans 14 amino acids. In germline, CDR1 is GTSNPN, CDR2 SVGIG (reference sequence). This TCR was sampled from a woman aged 40 to 50 in good health and CMV-seropositive. What was sequenced was PBMCs. This sequence joins TRBV30 and TRBJ1-4; no clear D gene. The CDR3 loop is CAWSAGEYNEKLFF. The CDR3 DNA reads as TGTGCCTGGAGTGCTGGAGAATATAATGAAAAACTGTTTTTT.